The sequence of this TCR beta chain was determined in a study of blood T cell repertoires in COVID-19. Germline loops: CDR1 SGHDN, CDR2 FVKESK. The V gene lost 8 bases and the J gene lost 12 bases, with 11 bases spanning the gap. The CDR3 sequence is 10 residues long. Sequenced by immunoSEQ multiplex PCR; TCRdb stores in-frame clones only, minus some. The repertoire holds about 150,000 clones, with about 80% as singletons. The clonotype was recovered from an older woman with acute or convalescent COVID-19. Sequencing used peripheral blood. The chain couples TRBV14 to TRBJ1-5; D is unclear. In DNA, the CDR3 is TGTGCCAGCTCCACCCCGGTCCAGCATTTT. It specifies CASSTPVQHF.